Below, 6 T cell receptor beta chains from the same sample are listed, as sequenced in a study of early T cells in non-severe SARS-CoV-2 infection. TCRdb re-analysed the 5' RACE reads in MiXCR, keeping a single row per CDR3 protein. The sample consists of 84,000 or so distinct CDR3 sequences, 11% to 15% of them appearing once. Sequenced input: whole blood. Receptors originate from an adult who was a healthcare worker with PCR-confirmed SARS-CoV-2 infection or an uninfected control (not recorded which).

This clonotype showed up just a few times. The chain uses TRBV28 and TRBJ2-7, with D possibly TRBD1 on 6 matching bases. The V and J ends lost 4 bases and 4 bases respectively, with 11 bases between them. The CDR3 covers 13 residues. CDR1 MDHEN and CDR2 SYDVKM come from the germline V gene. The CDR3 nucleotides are TGTGCCAGCAGTTCGGGACATCCATACGAGCAGTACTTC. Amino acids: CASSSGHPYEQYF.

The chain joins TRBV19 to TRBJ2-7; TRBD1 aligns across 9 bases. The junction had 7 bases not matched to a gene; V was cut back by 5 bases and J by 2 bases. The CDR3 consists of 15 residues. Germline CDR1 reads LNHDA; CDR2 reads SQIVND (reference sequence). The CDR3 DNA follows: TGTGCCAGTAGTCCCCCGGGACAGGGACCCTACGAGCAGTACTTC. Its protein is CASSPPGQGPYEQYF.

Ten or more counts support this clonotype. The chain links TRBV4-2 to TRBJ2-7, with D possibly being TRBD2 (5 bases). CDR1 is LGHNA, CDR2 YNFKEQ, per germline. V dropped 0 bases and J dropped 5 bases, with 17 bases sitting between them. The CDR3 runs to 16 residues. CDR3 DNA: TGTGCCAGCAGCCAAGAAGTGGCCCTAGCAGGCCACGAGCAGTACTTC. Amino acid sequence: CASSQEVALAGHEQYF.

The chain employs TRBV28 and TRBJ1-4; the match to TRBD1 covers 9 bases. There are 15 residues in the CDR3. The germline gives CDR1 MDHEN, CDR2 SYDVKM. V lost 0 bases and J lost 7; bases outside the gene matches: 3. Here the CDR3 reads CASSLWGQGSEKLFF. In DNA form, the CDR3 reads TGTGCCAGCAGTTTATGGGGACAGGGAAGTGAAAAACTGTTTTTT. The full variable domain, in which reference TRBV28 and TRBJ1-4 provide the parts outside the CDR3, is DVKVTQSSRYLVKRTGEKVFLECVQDMDHENMFWYRQDPGLGLRLIYFSYDVKMKEKGDIPEGYSVSREKKERFSLILESASTNQTSMYLCASSLWGQGSEKLFFGSGTQLSVL.

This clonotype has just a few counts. The CDR3: CATQTRTGRDTEAFF. CDR3 DNA sequence: TGTGCCACTCAGACTAGGACAGGGCGGGACACTGAAGCTTTCTTT. The chain combines TRBV10-3 with TRBJ1-1; 8 nucleotides align to TRBD1. Germline trimming cut 10 bases from V and 3 bases from J; bases unmatched to any gene: 13. Germline V gene sequence: CDR1 ENHRY, CDR2 SYGVKD. This CDR3 comprises 15 residues.

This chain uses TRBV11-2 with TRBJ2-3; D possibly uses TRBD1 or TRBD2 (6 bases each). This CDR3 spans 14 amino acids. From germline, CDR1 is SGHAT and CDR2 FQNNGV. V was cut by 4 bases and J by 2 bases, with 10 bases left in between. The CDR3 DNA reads TGTGCCAGCAGCTCACGGGGGCACACAGATACGCAGTATTTT. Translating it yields CASSSRGHTDTQYF.